Below are 32 T cell receptor beta chains sequenced from a single sample in a study of radiotherapy plus CTLA-4 blockade in lung cancer. The table came from immunoSEQ multiplex PCR; TCRdb's copy has only in-frame clones and leaves some out. The data show tens of thousands of clones, more than 75% seen once. The sample was peripheral blood, taken from a patient treated with radiotherapy plus ipilimumab. These receptors came from a human donor with non-small cell lung cancer who had a complete response to radiotherapy plus ipilimumab.

This rearrangement joins TRBV4-1 to TRBJ1-5; D may be TRBD1 (5 bases). Germline assignment: CDR1 MGHRA and CDR2 YSYEKL. The CDR3 is 17 residues long. Trimming shortened V by 0 bases and J by 1 base, and 13 bases separated the two germline ends. The CDR3 DNA sequence: TGCGCCAGCAGCCAAGATCGCCGGGGGGGAAGCAATCAGCCCCAGCATTTT. It encodes CASSQDRRGGSNQPQHF.

This clone was counted a few times. This chain uses TRBV14 with TRBJ1-2; D possibly corresponds to TRBD1 (6 bases). The germline CDR1 and CDR2 sequences are SGHDN and FVKESK. Trimming removed 0 bases from V and 8 bases from J, with 10 bases in between. CDR3 length: 13 amino acids. The CDR3: CASSQEPQGGYTF. DNA for the CDR3: TGTGCCAGCAGCCAAGAACCCCAGGGGGGCTACACCTTC.

The chain uses TRBV18 and TRBJ1-2; D is undetermined. The CDR3 runs to 15 residues. Germline V gene data show CDR1 as KGHSH and CDR2 as LQKENI. Trimming shortened V by 5 bases and J by 4 bases, and 17 bases separated the two germline ends. DNA of the CDR3: TGTGCCAGCTCAAAACAAGATCGGGATTTCTATGGCTACACCTTC. It codes for CASSKQDRDFYGYTF.

Only a few counts were recorded for this clone. This chain connects TRBV7-2 to TRBJ1-5; D not certain. CDR1 is SGHTA, CDR2 FQGNSA, per germline. Between the trimmed V and J ends, which lost 4 bases and 7 bases, there was a span of 11 bases. The CDR3 extends over 13 amino acids. The CDR3 loop is CASSSSQNQPQHF. CDR3 coding DNA: TGTGCCAGCAGCTCCTCACAAAACCAGCCCCAGCATTTT.

This clone was recorded only once. The chain joins TRBV30 to TRBJ2-1; TRBD2 might be the D (5 bases). CDR3 length equals 14 residues. The V gene's germline CDR1 is GTSNPN and CDR2 SVGIG (reference sequence). Trimming removed 2 bases at V and 5 bases at J, with 13 bases between. The CDR3 nucleotides are TGTGCCTGGAGTCTTCCCCCGGGGAACAATGAGCAGTTCTTC. This encodes CAWSLPPGNNEQFF.

This rearrangement joins TRBV7-2 to TRBJ2-5; 9 bases map to TRBD1. CDR3 length equals 14 residues. With V trimmed by 5 bases and J by 7 bases, 8 bases remained unmatched. Germline lookup yields CDR1 SGHTA and CDR2 FQGNSA. The CDR3 bases are TGTGCCAGCAGCCCGCCGGGACAGGGAATGACCCAGTACTTC. This encodes CASSPPGQGMTQYF.

The chain links TRBV11-3 to TRBJ2-7, with a possible D match to TRBD1 (6 bases). Germline CDR1 and CDR2: SGHNT and YENEEA. The CDR3 spans 15 residues. V lost 0 bases to trimming and J lost 2 bases, with 11 bases between them. The CDR3 loop is CASSLEGRGAYEQYV. The CDR3 nucleotides are TGTGCCAGCAGCTTAGAAGGCAGGGGCGCCTACGAGCAGTACGTC.

V is TRBV27 and J is TRBJ2-7; D is perhaps TRBD1 (5 bases). V gave up 4 bases and J gave up 3 bases, with 19 bases separating them. Germline CDR1 and CDR2: MNHEY and SMNVEV (reference sequence). There are 16 residues in the CDR3. DNA of the CDR3: TGTGCCAGCAGTTCATCGCCAGTAGACAGATTCTACGAGCAGTACTTC. Protein product: CASSSSPVDRFYEQYF.

CDR3 sequence: CASSQGSGSQFF. CDR3 bases: TGTGCCAGCAGCCAAGGGAGCGGGAGTCAGTTCTTC. This rearrangement joins TRBV14 to TRBJ2-1; 8 bases align to TRBD2. J gave up 13 bases and V 1 base, and 3 bases lay outside the gene matches. Germline V gene data show CDR1 as SGHDN and CDR2 as FVKESK. This CDR3 contains 12 residues.

V usage is TRBV27 and J usage is TRBJ2-7; 9 bases align to TRBD1. Losses at the gene ends were 5 bases for V and 4 bases for J; bases not matched to a gene: 15. The length of the CDR3 is 17 residues. Germline CDR1 is MNHEY and CDR2 is SMNVEV (reference sequence). The CDR3 region is CASSRPSGTGKAYEQYF. The DNA of the CDR3 is TGTGCCAGCAGTCGCCCATCGGGGACAGGGAAGGCGTACGAGCAGTACTTC.

This clone has only one observation. V usage is TRBV6-6 and J usage is TRBJ1-1; no definite D call. V lost 5 bases and J 0 bases, leaving 13 bases between the germline ends. CDR3 length: 15 residues. Per germline, CDR1 MNHNY and CDR2 SVGAGI (reference sequence). The DNA of the CDR3 is TGTGCCAGCAGTCCGGGCGGGAATTTGAACACTGAAGCTTTCTTT. Its protein product is CASSPGGNLNTEAFF.

The J gene is TRBJ2-3, the V gene TRBV9; 13 bases line up with TRBD2. The CDR3 extends over 18 amino acids. Losses at the gene ends were 4 bases for V and 5 bases for J; bases not matched to a gene: 13. Germline CDR1 SGDLS, CDR2 YYNGEE. DNA for the CDR3: TGTGCCAGCAGCCGGGTCGGTATTGGGACTAGCGGGGAAGATACGCAGTATTTT. Protein sequence: CASSRVGIGTSGEDTQYF. The complete variable domain, with remaining parts taken from reference TRBV9 and TRBJ2-3, reads DSGVTQTPKHLITATGQRVTLRCSPRSGDLSVYWYQQSLDQGLQFLIQYYNGEERAKGNILERFSAQQFPDLHSELNLSSLELGDSALYFCASSRVGIGTSGEDTQYFGPGTRLTVL.

The genes are TRBV6-1 and TRBJ2-1; D is unresolved. This CDR3 comprises 14 residues. Deletions cut 6 bases from V and 10 bases from J, with 19 bases between. CDR1 MNHNS and CDR2 SASEGT come from the germline V gene. CDR3 loop: CASSTSQASQEQFF. The CDR3, as DNA: TGTGCCAGCAGCACTTCCCAGGCGAGCCAAGAGCAGTTCTTC.

The rearrangement links TRBV7-2 to TRBJ2-1; 10 bases line up with TRBD2. V was clipped by 4 bases and J by 12 bases; unmatched bases: 15. The germline V gene has CDR1 SGHTA and CDR2 FQGNSA. CDR3 length: 16 residues. The CDR3 sequence: CASSSPASGRAKGQFF. The CDR3 DNA follows: TGTGCCAGCAGCTCCCCAGCCAGCGGGAGGGCCAAAGGGCAGTTCTTC.

This clone has a handful of counts. The chain employs TRBV29-1 and TRBJ1-4, with D possibly TRBD1 on 5 matching bases. The CDR3 covers 12 residues. V lost 6 bases and J lost 8, with 13 bases in between. CDR1 and CDR2 from the germline V gene are SQVTM and ANQGSEA. The chain's CDR3 is CSVRTQGEKLFF. The CDR3 DNA is TGCAGCGTCCGGACACAAGGGGAAAAACTGTTTTTT.

The sample holds a few counts of this clone. DNA of the CDR3: TGTGCCAGCAGCCTTGGACACCTCTCTGGAAACACCATATATTTT. Translating gives CASSLGHLSGNTIYF. The V call is TRBV2, the J call TRBJ1-3; weak D call: TRBD1 (5 bases). CDR1 SNHLY and CDR2 FYNNEI come from the germline V gene. CDR3 length: 15 amino acids. The germline V and J ends were trimmed by 6 bases and 0 bases, with 12 bases remaining between them.

The V call is TRBV5-4, the J call TRBJ2-1; unclear D gene. The germline V and J ends were trimmed by 5 bases and 1 base, with 7 bases remaining between them. From germline, CDR1 is SGHNT and CDR2 YYREEE (reference sequence). The CDR3 contains 13 residues. CDR3: CASREFSYNEQFF. The CDR3 DNA is TGTGCCAGCAGGGAGTTTTCCTACAATGAGCAGTTCTTC.

The chain has TRBV9 and TRBJ2-4; 9 nucleotides line up with TRBD1. The CDR3 runs to 17 residues. Per the germline V gene, CDR1 is SGDLS and CDR2 is YYNGEE. After removal of 3 bases from V and 1 base from J, the junction contained 8 bases not matched to a gene. CDR3 in DNA: TGTGCCAGCAGCGCCGGGGGACAGGGAGGGGCCAAAAACATTCAGTACTTC. As protein: CASSAGGQGGAKNIQYF.

A note on this clone: The identical CDR3 is also encoded by other nucleotide sequences in the sample. The chain couples TRBV27 to TRBJ2-7; no firm D call. Between the trimmed V and J ends, which lost 5 bases and 7 bases, there was a span of 18 bases. The CDR3 totals 14 residues. Germline CDR1 and CDR2: MNHEY and SMNVEV (reference sequence). CDR3 nucleotide sequence: TGTGCCAGCAGTCCACAAAGGGCAGCTTGGGAGCAGTACGTC. Protein product: CASSPQRAAWEQYV.

The chain employs TRBV7-8 and TRBJ1-3, with 7 bases aligning to TRBD1. V trimming: 4 bases; J trimming: 4 bases; junction bases outside the gene matches: 10. Germline loops: CDR1 SGHVS, CDR2 FQNEAQ. This CDR3 spans 16 amino acids. CDR3 protein: CASSSDRVLKGNTIYF. For the CDR3, the DNA is TGTGCCAGCAGCTCAGACAGGGTGTTGAAAGGAAACACCATATATTTT.

This rearrangement joins TRBV18 to TRBJ1-5; 9 bases agree with TRBD1. With V trimmed by 5 bases and J by 4 bases, 6 bases remained unmatched. The CDR3 extends over 15 amino acids. CDR1 is KGHSH, CDR2 LQKENI, per germline. DNA of the CDR3: TGTGCCAGCTCAGAGACAGGGGGAGGTAATCAGCCCCAGCATTTT. Its translation: CASSETGGGNQPQHF.

This clone was seen a few times. The J gene is TRBJ2-7, the V gene TRBV7-9; TRBD1 matches at 8 bases. Germline loops: CDR1 SEHNR, CDR2 FQNEAQ (reference sequence). The CDR3 is made up of 17 amino acids. With 7 bases clipped from V and 4 bases from J, the junction kept 18 bases outside the gene matches. CDR3: CASTTSSGGVGGYEQYF. CDR3 bases: TGTGCCAGCACGACCTCTTCAGGGGGCGTGGGGGGATACGAGCAGTACTTC.

CDR3 region: CASSPRDRGGAEAFF. CDR3 DNA sequence: TGTGCCAGCAGCCCCCGGGACAGGGGAGGTGCTGAAGCTTTCTTT. The chain carries TRBV9 and TRBJ1-1, with TRBD1 matching over 10 bases. Germline CDR1 SGDLS, CDR2 YYNGEE. With V trimmed by 4 bases and J by 6 bases, 9 bases remained unmatched. The CDR3 runs 15 residues.

The count of this clone is one. The chain joins TRBV29-1 to TRBJ1-1, with 8 bases matching TRBD1. The length of the CDR3 is 11 residues. Germline V lookup: CDR1 SQVTM, CDR2 ANQGSEA. The CDR3: CSTGGNTEAFF. CDR3 nucleotide sequence: TGCTCTACAGGGGGGAACACTGAAGCTTTCTTT. Looking up the rest from reference TRBV29-1 and TRBJ1-1 gives the full variable domain: SAVISQKPSRDICQRGTSLTIQCQVDSQVTMMFWYRQQPGQSLTLIATANQGSEATYESGFVIDKFPISRPNLTFSTLTVSNMSPEDSSIYLCSTGGNTEAFFGQGTRLTVV.

The chain links TRBV29-1 to TRBJ1-2, with 9 bases fitting TRBD1. V lost 3 bases, J lost 4 bases, and 6 bases stayed unmatched. Germline values: CDR1 SQVTM, CDR2 ANQGSEA. The CDR3 has 14 residues. The CDR3 bases are TGCAGCGTTGAGCGGGACAGGGTGGGCTATGGCTACACCTTC. Its translation is CSVERDRVGYGYTF.

The chain employs TRBV20-1 and TRBJ1-2; D gene ambiguous. The CDR3 length is 11 residues. Germline V gives CDR1 DFQATT, CDR2 SNEGSKA (reference sequence). Between the trimmed V and J ends, which lost 3 bases and 4 bases, there was a span of 6 bases. Written as DNA, the CDR3 is TGCAGTGCTAGCCTCAGCTATGGCTACACCTTC. Residues: CSASLSYGYTF.

The chain recombines TRBV6-6 with TRBJ2-3; TRBD2 matches 11 bases. Per the germline V gene, CDR1 is MNHNY and CDR2 is SVGAGI (reference sequence). V lost 5 bases to trimming and J lost 3 bases; unmatched junction nucleotides: 1. The CDR3 has 14 amino acids. The CDR3 reads CASSRLAGTDTQYF. Written as DNA, the CDR3 is TGTGCCAGCAGTCGACTAGCGGGAACAGATACGCAGTATTTT.

The chain couples TRBV19 to TRBJ2-1; D not certain. Germline V gives CDR1 LNHDA, CDR2 SQIVND (reference sequence). The CDR3 is made up of 13 amino acids. Between the trimmed V and J ends, which lost 5 bases and 4 bases, there was a span of 9 bases. CDR3 sequence reads: CASSPAWYNEQFF. The CDR3 DNA sequence: TGTGCCAGTAGTCCAGCGTGGTACAATGAGCAGTTCTTC.

The chain links TRBV7-9 to TRBJ1-2; D gene unclear. With 0 bases removed from V and 0 bases from J, the gap between germline ends came to 17 bases. The germline gives CDR1 SEHNR, CDR2 FQNEAQ (reference sequence). CDR3 length: 18 amino acids. In DNA, the CDR3 is TGTGCCAGCAGCTTAGCTTCTTCAGGTCCCCGACCTAACTATGGCTACACCTTC. Protein sequence: CASSLASSGPRPNYGYTF.

This chain joins TRBV10-2 and TRBJ2-4; D is possibly TRBD2 (6 bases). The CDR3 is 16 residues long. The germline V gene encodes CDR1 WSHSY and CDR2 SAAADI. V was clipped by 0 bases and J by 7 bases, with 16 bases between them. The CDR3: CASSESWGMEGNIQYF. In DNA, the CDR3 is TGCGCCAGCAGTGAGTCTTGGGGGATGGAGGGGAACATTCAGTACTTC.

This rearrangement joins TRBV5-1 to TRBJ2-5; 9 nucleotides agree with TRBD1. Per the germline V gene, CDR1 is SGHRS and CDR2 is YFSETQ. Trimming removed 8 bases from V and 1 base from J; junction bases left unmatched: 9. The CDR3 consists of 15 residues. CDR3 protein: CASRGQGNIQETQYF. CDR3 DNA: TGCGCCAGTCGGGGACAGGGCAACATCCAAGAGACCCAGTACTTC.

The V call is TRBV19, the J call TRBJ1-4; the D is unclear. This CDR3 has 14 amino acids. Germline V CDR1 and CDR2: LNHDA, SQIVND (reference sequence). V lost 1 base, J lost 7 bases, and 10 bases lay in between. The DNA for the CDR3 is TGTGCCAGTAGTATAGCAGGCATTGGTGAAAAACTGTTTTTT. Protein product: CASSIAGIGEKLFF. The variable domain in full, completed from reference TRBV19 and TRBJ1-4, reads DGGITQSPKYLFRKEGQNVTLSCEQNLNHDAMYWYRQDPGQGLRLIYYSQIVNDFQKGDIAEGYSVSREKKESFPLTVTSAQKNPTAFYLCASSIAGIGEKLFFGSGTQLSVL.